A selection of T cell receptor beta chains follows, all from one sample in a study of cytomegalovirus exposure and HLA in healthy donors. Sequencing was performed with immunoSEQ multiplex PCR; in TCRdb, only in-frame clones are kept and a portion is missing. The sample comprises 130,000 to 150,000 clones, under 85% of which are singletons, and about 6.7% rests with the top ten. What was sequenced was PBMCs. All receptors come from a woman in her thirties or forties in good health and CMV-seropositive. Both conserved end residues are part of each CDR3. The D gene is left open where the match is weak. Clone size is stated in some rows and not others, as once, few, many or a class when expanded.

>.|17|.|TRBV5-1|TRBJ1-3
CASSSGLSRFSGNTIYF
TGCGCCAGCAGCTCCGGACTTAGCCGGTTCTCTGGAAACACCATATATTTT
>.|13|.|TRBV7-2|TRBJ1-1
CASSGRGNTEAFF
TGTGCCAGCAGCGGCAGGGGTAACACTGAAGCTTTCTTT
>.|15|.|TRBV27|TRBJ2-1
CASSLLGGGQYEQFF
TGTGCCAGCAGCCTATTGGGGGGGGGCCAATATGAGCAGTTCTTC
>TRBD2|14|once|TRBV27|TRBJ2-7
CASSYSGGGYEQYF
TGTGCCAGCAGTTATAGCGGGGGGGGCTACGAGCAGTACTTC
>.|13|.|TRBV19|TRBJ2-7
CASSFAANYEQYF
TGTGCCAGTAGTTTCGCCGCGAACTACGAGCAGTACTTC
>.|15|.|TRBV5-6|TRBJ1-5
CASSLGGGMVQPQHF
TGTGCCAGCAGCTTGGGCGGGGGCATGGTTCAGCCCCAGCATTTT
>TRBD1|15|.|TRBV28|TRBJ1-1
CASSFHWTGATEAFF
TGTGCCAGCAGTTTTCATTGGACAGGGGCCACTGAAGCTTTCTTT
>TRBD1|14|.|TRBV6-6|TRBJ1-2
CASSPQGANYGYTF
TGTGCCAGCAGCCCTCAGGGGGCTAACTATGGCTACACCTTC
>.|15|.|TRBV27|TRBJ1-5
CASSLTGYSNQPQHF
TGTGCCAGCAGCCTGACAGGCTATAGCAATCAGCCCCAGCATTTT
>.|19|.|TRBV4-2|TRBJ2-4
CASSQDRIGGKVAKNIQYF
TGTGCCAGCAGCCAAGATCGTATCGGAGGAAAAGTAGCCAAAAACATTCAGTACTTC
>.|20|.|TRBV9|TRBJ1-3
CASSGRLSDNISSSGNTIYF
TGTGCCAGCAGCGGCCGCCTATCGGACAACATATCAAGCTCTGGAAACACCATATATTTT
>.|17|.|TRBV14|TRBJ1-1
CASSQDGGTSQGTEAFF
TGTGCCAGCAGCCAAGACGGTGGGACCTCTCAGGGGACTGAAGCTTTCTTT
>.|14|.|TRBV2|TRBJ1-5
CASSIDRRNQPQHF
TGTGCCAGCAGTATCGACAGACGCAACCAGCCCCAGCATTTT
>TRBD2|16|.|TRBV27|TRBJ2-7
CASSLRGLAGAYEQYF
TGTGCCAGCAGTTTACGGGGATTAGCGGGGGCATACGAGCAGTACTTC
>.|13|once|TRBV7-2|TRBJ1-2
CASATRTAYGYTF
TGTGCCAGCGCTACCAGGACAGCCTATGGCTACACCTTC
>.|17|.|TRBV28|TRBJ1-1
CASTPDRAGVAGTEAFF
TGTGCCAGCACTCCCGATCGGGCAGGGGTTGCGGGCACTGAAGCTTTCTTT
>.|15|.|TRBV9|TRBJ1-1
CASSPKTGSHTEAFF
TGTGCCAGCAGCCCAAAAACAGGGTCCCACACTGAAGCTTTCTTT
>.|12|.|TRBV29-1|TRBJ1-1
CSVVMSASGAFF
TGCAGCGTTGTCATGTCTGCATCGGGAGCTTTCTTT
>.|15|.|TRBV19|TRBJ1-1
CASSLTASFNTEAFF
TGTGCCAGTAGTCTGACAGCAAGTTTTAACACTGAAGCTTTCTTT
>TRBD2|15|.|TRBV10-3|TRBJ2-5
CAISESTGGRETQYF
TGTGCCATCAGTGAGTCGACGGGGGGACGAGAGACCCAGTACTTC
>.|14|few|TRBV13|TRBJ2-5
CASSLGAGAETQYF
TGTGCCAGCAGCTTAGGTGCAGGGGCAGAGACCCAGTACTTC
>.|15|.|TRBV23-1|TRBJ2-7
CASSKGRESSYEQYF
TGCGCCAGCAGTAAGGGGCGAGAGAGCTCCTACGAGCAGTACTTC
>.|15|.|TRBV12-5|TRBJ2-7
CASGLVSTPQYEQYF
TGTGCTAGTGGTTTGGTAAGCACGCCCCAATACGAGCAGTACTTC
>TRBD1|23|.|TRBV19|TRBJ1-3
CASSITRTGSVFGTGHRRDTIYF
TGTGCCAGTAGTATTACCCGGACAGGCTCAGTTTTCGGGACGGGGCACCGGCGAGACACCATATATTTT
>TRBD2|13|.|TRBV2|TRBJ2-5
CASMGTSGTPLDF
TGTGCCAGCATGGGGACTAGCGGGACTCCCCTGGACTTC
>.|14|.|TRBV7-9|TRBJ1-1
CASSFGQKGTEAFF
TGTGCCAGCAGCTTCGGACAGAAGGGCACTGAAGCTTTCTTT
>TRBD1|15|.|TRBV18|TRBJ1-5
CASSRDRGNNQPQHF
TGTGCCAGCTCACGCGACAGGGGCAACAATCAGCCCCAGCATTTT
>TRBD1|16|few|TRBV30|TRBJ1-5
CAWSRGQPWGNQPQHF
TGTGCCTGGAGTAGGGGGCAGCCTTGGGGCAATCAGCCCCAGCATTTT
>TRBD1|15|.|TRBV5-1|TRBJ2-3
CASSPNRDRGNTQYF
TGCGCCAGCAGCCCGAATCGAGACAGGGGAAATACGCAGTATTTT
>TRBD2|13|once|TRBV19|TRBJ2-1
CASNLAGGHEQFF
TGTGCCAGTAATCTAGCGGGGGGGCATGAGCAGTTCTTC
>.|15|.|TRBV28|TRBJ1-6
CASSLYGGVSSPLHF
TGTGCCAGCAGTTTATATGGGGGCGTCTCTTCACCCCTCCACTTT
>.|14|.|TRBV2|TRBJ1-5
CASRKGGARQPQHF
TGTGCCAGCAGAAAAGGGGGGGCACGACAGCCCCAGCATTTT
>TRBD1|15|once|TRBV7-2|TRBJ2-7
CASSLANRGPSEQYF
TGTGCCAGCAGCTTAGCGAACAGGGGGCCCTCCGAGCAGTACTTC
>.|15|few|TRBV19|TRBJ2-2
CASSWDNSRGGELFF
TGTGCCAGTAGCTGGGACAATTCCAGGGGAGGGGAGCTGTTTTTT
>.|16|.|TRBV5-4|TRBJ1-2
CASSLVGVGSVYGYTF
TGTGCCAGCAGCTTGGTTGGGGTTGGGAGTGTCTATGGCTACACCTTC
>.|12|.|TRBV10-2|TRBJ1-1
CASSGAYTEAFF
TGCGCCAGCAGTGGGGCGTACACTGAAGCTTTCTTT
>.|12|.|TRBV28|TRBJ1-1
CASSLSRVRAFF
TGTGCCAGCAGTTTATCCCGGGTGCGAGCTTTCTTT
>TRBD1|14|few|TRBV11-2|TRBJ1-2
CASSPGTANYGYTF
TGTGCCAGCAGCCCCGGGACAGCTAACTATGGCTACACCTTC
>TRBD1|14|.|TRBV5-4|TRBJ2-7
CASSLGQGNAEQYF
TGTGCCAGCAGCTTGGGACAGGGGAACGCCGAGCAGTACTTC
>TRBD1|14|.|TRBV27|TRBJ1-1
CASGYRGGVTEAFF
TGTGCCAGCGGATACAGGGGAGGAGTAACTGAGGCTTTCTTT
>TRBD1|12|.|TRBV19|TRBJ2-5
CASMDRAETQYF
TGTGCCAGTATGGACAGGGCAGAGACCCAGTACTTC
>TRBD1|14|.|TRBV7-9|TRBJ1-1
CASSAQGVGTEAFF
TGTGCCAGCAGCGCACAGGGGGTTGGCACTGAAGCTTTCTTT
>TRBD1|12|.|TRBV30|TRBJ2-7
CAWGTGGYEQYF
TGTGCCTGGGGGACAGGGGGCTACGAGCAGTACTTC
>.|14|.|TRBV29-1|TRBJ1-1
CSADLGGRATEAFF
TGCAGCGCGGACTTGGGAGGGCGCGCAACTGAAGCTTTCTTT
>TRBD1|14|few|TRBV10-3|TRBJ2-7
CAISESGQSYEQYF
TGTGCCATCAGTGAGTCGGGACAGTCCTACGAGCAGTACTTC
>.|13|.|TRBV7-3|TRBJ2-7
CASSSSPGYEQYF
TGTGCCAGCAGCTCCTCACCGGGCTACGAGCAGTACTTC
>TRBD1|18|.|TRBV28|TRBJ1-2
CASSLWSLFRDRVGGYTF
TGTGCCAGCAGTTTATGGTCCTTATTCCGGGACAGGGTAGGAGGCTACACCTTC
>.|16|.|TRBV19|TRBJ1-2
CASSTQRLELIYGYTF
TGTGCCAGTAGTACCCAGCGATTGGAGTTAATCTATGGCTACACCTTC
>.|13|.|TRBV7-9|TRBJ1-2
CASSFDSSHGYTF
TGTGCCAGCAGCTTCGACAGTTCCCATGGCTACACCTTC
>TRBD1|14|.|TRBV5-5|TRBJ2-1
CASSKGQLYNEQFF
TGTGCCAGCAGCAAGGGACAGCTCTACAATGAGCAGTTCTTC
>.|14|.|TRBV2|TRBJ1-5
CASEGAGADQPQHF
TGTGCCAGTGAAGGCGCAGGGGCGGATCAGCCCCAGCATTTT
>TRBD1|14|once|TRBV19|TRBJ1-4
CATSQGAANEKLFF
TGTGCCACCTCCCAGGGGGCAGCTAATGAAAAACTGTTTTTT